The rows below give T cell receptor beta chains drawn from one sample of a study of blood T cell repertoires in COVID-19. Data came from immunoSEQ multiplex PCR; TCRdb stores just in-frame clones and leaves some out. Among about 180,000 clones, 70% to 90% were seen once, and the ten largest hold roughly 18%. The sample was peripheral blood. The receptors here all came from a person aged 70 to 85 with COVID-19, enrolled during active disease. Both conserved end residues are part of each CDR3. The D gene is left open where the match is weak. Clone size, where shown, is once, few, many, or a class for clones that have expanded.

d_gene	abundance	v_gene	j_gene	CDR3aa	CDR3nt
TRBD2	few	TRBV9	TRBJ2-3	CASSAAIWGLAGADTQYF	TGTGCCAGCAGCGCCGCAATATGGGGACTAGCGGGAGCAGATACGCAGTATTTT
.	.	TRBV19	TRBJ2-7	CASNQGKAYEQYF	TGTGCCAGTAATCAGGGAAAGGCCTACGAGCAGTACTTC
.	once	TRBV4-1	TRBJ1-3	CASSQGMQGFGNTIYF	TGCGCCAGCAGCCAAGGGATGCAGGGATTCGGAAACACCATATATTTT
.	.	TRBV19	TRBJ2-1	CATAYLGGPRNEQFF	TGTGCCACGGCCTACCTCGGAGGGCCCCGCAATGAGCAGTTCTTC
.	few	TRBV7-2	TRBJ1-5	CASSMRTDQPQHF	TGTGCCAGCAGCATGCGGACAGATCAGCCCCAGCATTTT
.	.	TRBV6-1	TRBJ2-7	CASSEARGQSYEQYF	TGTGCCAGCAGTGAAGCCCGGGGACAATCCTACGAGCAGTACTTC
.	once	TRBV12-3/TRBV12-4	TRBJ1-5	CASRTGNQPQHF	TGTGCCAGTAGGACAGGCAATCAGCCCCAGCATTTT
.	.	TRBV13	TRBJ2-5	CASSLRRHETQYF	TGTGCCAGCAGCTTACGCAGGCATGAGACCCAGTACTTC
.	.	TRBV4-2	TRBJ2-7	CASSQLSSYEQYF	TGTGCCAGCAGCCAGCTAAGCTCCTACGAGCAGTACTTC
.	.	TRBV27	TRBJ1-2	CASSKPTGNGYTF	TGTGCCAGCAGTAAACCTACAGGGAATGGCTACACCTTC
.	.	TRBV6-6	TRBJ1-1	CASRIEGNTEAFF	TGTGCCAGCAGAATTGAGGGGAACACTGAAGCTTTCTTT
.	.	TRBV9	TRBJ2-1	CASSVEAGGLYNEQFF	TGTGCTAGCAGCGTAGAGGCAGGGGGACTCTACAATGAGCAGTTCTTC
.	.	TRBV5-8	TRBJ1-5	CASSLESGGGFLQPQHF	TGTGCCAGCAGCTTGGAAAGCGGCGGGGGATTCCTGCAGCCCCAGCATTTT
TRBD1	.	TRBV5-1	TRBJ1-2	CASSPTGGDYGYTF	TGCGCCAGCAGCCCAACAGGGGGTGACTATGGCTACACCTTC
TRBD2	.	TRBV6-2/TRBV6-3	TRBJ2-1	CASSGLAGVVNEQFF	TGTGCCAGCAGCGGACTAGCGGGAGTAGTAAATGAGCAGTTCTTC
TRBD2	.	TRBV6-1	TRBJ2-7	CASSEAGLAAYEQYF	TGTGCCAGCAGTGAAGCGGGACTAGCGGCCTACGAGCAGTACTTC
.	.	TRBV27	TRBJ2-5	CASSLYSPQETQYF	TGTGCCAGCAGTTTATATAGTCCTCAAGAGACCCAGTACTTC